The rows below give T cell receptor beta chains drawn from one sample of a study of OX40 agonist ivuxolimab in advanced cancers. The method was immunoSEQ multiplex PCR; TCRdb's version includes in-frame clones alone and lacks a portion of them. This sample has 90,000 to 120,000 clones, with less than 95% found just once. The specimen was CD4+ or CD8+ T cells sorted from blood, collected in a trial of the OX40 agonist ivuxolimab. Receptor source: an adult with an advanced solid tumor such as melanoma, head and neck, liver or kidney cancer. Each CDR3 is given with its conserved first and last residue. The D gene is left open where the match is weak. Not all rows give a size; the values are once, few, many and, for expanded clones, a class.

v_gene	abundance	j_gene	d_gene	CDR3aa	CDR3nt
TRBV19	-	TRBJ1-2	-	CASSPARQDYGYTF	TGTGCCAGCAGCCCGGCTAGACAGGACTATGGCTACACCTTC
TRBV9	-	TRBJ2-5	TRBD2	CASSTIAGAGETQYF	TGTGCCAGCAGCACAATAGCGGGAGCAGGGGAGACCCAGTACTTC
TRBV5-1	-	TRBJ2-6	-	CASSLGAGANVLTF	TGCGCCAGCAGCTTGGGGGCTGGGGCCAACGTCCTGACTTTC
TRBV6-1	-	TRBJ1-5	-	CASSDSRGTQPQHF	TGTGCCAGCAGTGATTCGCGGGGCACTCAGCCCCAGCATTTT
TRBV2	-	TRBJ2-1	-	CASRPILGRRFINEQFF	TGTGCCAGCAGACCCATCCTAGGACGGCGATTTATCAATGAGCAGTTCTTC
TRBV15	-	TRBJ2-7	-	CATSRDSYEQYF	TGTGCCACCAGCAGGGACTCCTACGAGCAGTACTTC
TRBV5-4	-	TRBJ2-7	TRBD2	CASSFTSVDEQYF	TGTGCCAGCAGCTTCACTAGCGTGGACGAGCAGTACTTC
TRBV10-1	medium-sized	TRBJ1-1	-	CASSRGSSEAFF	TGCGCCAGCAGTCGCGGGTCATCTGAAGCTTTCTTT
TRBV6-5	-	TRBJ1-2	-	CASSYGLAGISLSF	TGTGCCAGCAGTTACGGACTCGCAGGGATCTCTTTATCCTTC
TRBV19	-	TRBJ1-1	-	CASSEWQSNTEAFF	TGTGCCAGTAGTGAGTGGCAGTCGAACACTGAAGCTTTCTTT
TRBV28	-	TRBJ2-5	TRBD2	CASGSLAGEETQYF	TGTGCCAGCGGTTCACTAGCGGGAGAGGAGACCCAGTACTTC
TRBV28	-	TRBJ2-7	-	CASNSGGGVYEQYF	TGTGCCAGCAACTCCGGAGGGGGGGTGTACGAGCAGTACTTC
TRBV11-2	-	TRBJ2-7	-	CASSLVPGSSYEQYF	TGTGCCAGCAGCTTAGTTCCAGGGTCCTCCTACGAGCAGTACTTC
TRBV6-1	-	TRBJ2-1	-	CASRGSDEQFF	TGTGCCAGCAGGGGATCGGATGAGCAGTTCTTC
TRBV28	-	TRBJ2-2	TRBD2	CASRLRTSGRTGTGELFF	TGTGCCTCACGGCTCAGGACTAGCGGGAGGACGGGCACCGGGGAGCTGTTTTTT
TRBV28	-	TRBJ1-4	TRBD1	CASTTGGTGDEKLFF	TGTGCCAGCACCACTGGGGGGACAGGGGATGAAAAACTGTTTTTT
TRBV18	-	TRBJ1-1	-	CASSPQSGEAGEALF	TGTGCCAGCTCACCACAATCGGGCGAGGCAGGGGAGGCTCTCTTT
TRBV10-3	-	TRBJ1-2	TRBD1	CAISEWGQVGQANYGYTF	TGTGCCATCAGTGAGTGGGGACAGGTGGGTCAAGCTAACTATGGCTACACCTTC
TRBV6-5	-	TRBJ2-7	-	CASRTGDYEQYF	TGTGCCAGCAGAACGGGGGACTACGAGCAGTACTTC
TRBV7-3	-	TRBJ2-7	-	CASSLGSMASAPYEQYF	TGTGCCAGCAGCTTAGGGTCTATGGCTAGCGCTCCCTACGAGCAGTACTTC
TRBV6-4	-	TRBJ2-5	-	CASSGGTYQETQYF	TGTGCCAGCAGTGGAGGAACGTACCAAGAGACCCAGTACTTC
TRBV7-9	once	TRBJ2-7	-	CASSSPTAVGSYEQYF	TGTGCCAGCAGCAGCCCGACAGCAGTGGGCTCCTACGAGCAGTACTTC
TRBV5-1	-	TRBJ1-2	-	CASSLEGSAAYGHTF	TGCGCCAGCAGCTTGGAGGGTTCGGCAGCCTATGGCCACACCTTC